This TCR beta chain derives from a study of T-cell memory formation after mild COVID-19. To note about this clonotype: Its antigen remains unidentified.

Using its own MiXCR run on the 5' RACE reads, TCRdb lists one record per CDR3 protein. This sample has about 430,000 distinct CDR3 sequences, with 24% found just once. J lost 1 base, V lost 3 bases, and 4 bases had no gene match. CDR1 SSHAT and CDR2 FNYEAQ come from the germline V gene (reference sequence). This CDR3 has 15 amino acids. Findings and caveats of the study: Whereas later expanders leaned CD4+, clones contracting day 15 to 85 showed a balanced CD4/CD8 makeup.

Sequenced material: PBMCs or a T cell subset sorted from them (not recorded which). This chain uses TRBV7-7 with TRBJ2-5; 8 bases align to TRBD2. This clonotype was obtained from an adult woman who had mild COVID-19 (a few samples of this study predate the infection). Cell type and time point are not known. The CDR3 DNA follows: TGTGCCAGCAGCTTGACGCGGGGGGTCCAAGAGACCCAGTACTTC. It encodes CASSLTRGVQETQYF.